This T cell receptor (beta chain) is from a study of a mutant IDH1 vaccine in newly diagnosed glioma. The assay was immunoSEQ multiplex PCR, and TCRdb's table has in-frame clones only and misses some. The sample lists tens of thousands of clones; 80% were seen once. The time point denotes: week 11, during vaccination. Every single dose of the vaccine, 300 ug of mutant IDH1 20-mer peptide, came with topical imiquimod. The astrocytomas were IDH1-mutant, ATRX-negative, and WHO grade 3 or 4. Looked up from germline, CDR1 is LGHNA and CDR2 is YSLEER. V was shortened by 4 bases and J by 4 bases, with 13 bases between the two germline ends. This CDR3 has 15 residues. Concerning this clone: No antigen is known for it.

The source was PBMCs, collected from a glioma patient whose treatment included an IDH1 peptide vaccine. This receptor was obtained from a man aged 45 to 65 with glioma. V is TRBV4-3 and J is TRBJ2-2; possible D gene TRBD2, 6 bases. For the CDR3, the DNA is TGCGCCAGCAGCCGCGGGGCTTGGATCACCGGGGAGCTGTTTTTT. This codes for CASSRGAWITGELFF.